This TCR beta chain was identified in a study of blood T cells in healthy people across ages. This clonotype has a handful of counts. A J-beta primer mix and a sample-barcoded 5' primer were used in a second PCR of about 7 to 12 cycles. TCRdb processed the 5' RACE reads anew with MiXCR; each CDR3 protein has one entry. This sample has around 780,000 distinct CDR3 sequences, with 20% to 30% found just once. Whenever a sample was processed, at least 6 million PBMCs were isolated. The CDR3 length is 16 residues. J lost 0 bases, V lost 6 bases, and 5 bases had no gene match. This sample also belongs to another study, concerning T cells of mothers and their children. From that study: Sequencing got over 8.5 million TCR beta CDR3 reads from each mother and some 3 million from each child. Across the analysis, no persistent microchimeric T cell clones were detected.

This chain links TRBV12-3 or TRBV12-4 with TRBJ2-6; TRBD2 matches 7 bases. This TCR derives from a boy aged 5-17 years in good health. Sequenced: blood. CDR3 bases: TGTGCCAGCAGCCAGGGACTAACCTCTGGGGCCAACGTCCTGACTTTC. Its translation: CASSQGLTSGANVLTF.